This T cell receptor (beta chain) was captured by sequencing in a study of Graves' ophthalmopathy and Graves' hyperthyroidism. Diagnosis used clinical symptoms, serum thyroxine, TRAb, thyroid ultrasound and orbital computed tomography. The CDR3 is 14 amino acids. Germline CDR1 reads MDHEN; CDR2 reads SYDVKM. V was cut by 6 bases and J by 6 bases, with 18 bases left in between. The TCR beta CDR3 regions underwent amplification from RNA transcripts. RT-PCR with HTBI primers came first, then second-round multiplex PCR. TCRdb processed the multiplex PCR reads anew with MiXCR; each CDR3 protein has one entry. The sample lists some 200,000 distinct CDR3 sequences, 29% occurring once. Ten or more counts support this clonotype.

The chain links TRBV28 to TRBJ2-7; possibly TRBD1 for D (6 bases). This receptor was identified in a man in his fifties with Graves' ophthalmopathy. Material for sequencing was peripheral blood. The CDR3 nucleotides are TGTGCCAGCAGCCTCGGGACACACCTCGGCGAGCAGTACTTC. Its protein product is CASSLGTHLGEQYF.